Below are 5 T cell receptor beta chains sequenced from a single sample in a study of cytotoxic CD8 clonotypes in ibrutinib-treated CLL. Produced via immunoSEQ multiplex PCR; TCRdb's table is partial and in-frame only. The sample has about 160,000 clones; approximately 91% are singletons. Sequences were derived from PBMCs, sampled at disease progression, from a patient treated with ibrutinib. These receptors were obtained from a human donor with chronic lymphocytic leukemia.

V is TRBV6-1 and J is TRBJ1-5; maybe TRBD1 (5 bases). The germline gives CDR1 MNHNS, CDR2 SASEGT. V was clipped by 6 bases and J by 1 base, with 10 bases between them. The CDR3 runs to 14 residues. CDR3 sequence reads: CASRTELSNQPQHF. DNA for the CDR3: TGTGCCAGCAGGACAGAGCTCAGCAATCAGCCCCAGCATTTT.

The gene calls are TRBV6-5 and TRBJ1-4; D possibly corresponds to TRBD1 (6 bases). V lost 2 bases, J lost 8 bases, and 18 bases lay in between. The germline V gene encodes CDR1 MNHEY and CDR2 SVGAGI. The CDR3 totals 16 residues. The CDR3 protein is CASSYRPQGVNEKLFF. CDR3 nucleotide sequence: TGTGCCAGCAGTTACCGACCACAGGGAGTAAACGAAAAACTGTTTTTT.

V and J are TRBV19 and TRBJ1-3; D may be TRBD1 (5 bases). Germline loops: CDR1 LNHDA, CDR2 SQIVND (reference sequence). The CDR3 is made up of 13 amino acids. V shed 10 bases and J shed 4 bases, with 14 bases lying between them. In DNA form, the CDR3 reads TGTGCCACGATGGGGGGGTCGGGAAACACCATATATTTT. As protein: CATMGGSGNTIYF. Full variable domain (rest looked up from reference TRBV19 and TRBJ1-3): DGGITQSPKYLFRKEGQNVTLSCEQNLNHDAMYWYRQDPGQGLRLIYYSQIVNDFQKGDIAEGYSVSREKKESFPLTVTSAQKNPTAFYLCATMGGSGNTIYFGEGSWLTVV.

The chain uses TRBV5-1 and TRBJ2-7, with TRBD2 identical over 14 bases. From germline, CDR1 is SGHRS and CDR2 YFSETQ. V was clipped by 0 bases and J by 0 bases; unmatched bases: 5. The CDR3 is made up of 18 amino acids. The CDR3 loop is CASSLGLAGGMSSYEQYF. CDR3 in DNA: TGCGCCAGCAGCTTGGGACTAGCGGGAGGGATGAGCTCCTACGAGCAGTACTTC.

The chain combines TRBV5-8 with TRBJ2-3; TRBD1 is a possible D gene (6 bases). Germline CDR1 and CDR2: SGHTS and YDEGEE. With 3 bases removed from V and 0 bases from J, the gap between germline ends came to 8 bases. This CDR3 is built from 14 residues. CDR3 coding DNA: TGTGCCAGCAGCTCCGGACAGAGCACAGATACGCAGTATTTT. Amino acids: CASSSGQSTDTQYF.